The 9 T cell receptor beta chains below all came from one sample that was sequenced in a study of STAT5B mutations in CD4+ large granular lymphocyte leukemia. Assay used: immunoSEQ multiplex PCR; TCRdb lists only in-frame clones, some missing. Of about 40,000 clones listed, 70% to 85% are singletons. Sequenced material: CD4+ T cells from blood buffy coats. Receptors were obtained from a human donor in good health.

Here the CDR3 reads CASSLGGQGYYNEQFF. The CDR3 nucleotides are TGTGCCAGCAGCCTAGGGGGACAGGGATACTACAATGAGCAGTTCTTC. The V call is TRBV7-2, the J call TRBJ2-1; the match to TRBD1 covers 9 bases. CDR1 SGHTA and CDR2 FQGNSA come from the germline V gene. This CDR3 comprises 16 residues. V was clipped by 5 bases and J by 3 bases; unmatched bases: 8.

This clone appeared once. The gene calls are TRBV29-1 and TRBJ2-7, with unresolved D. CDR3 length: 13 amino acids. Germline V gene lookup returns CDR1 SQVTM and CDR2 ANQGSEA. Trimming stripped 0 bases from V and 2 bases from J, with 8 bases between. CDR3 nucleotides: TGCAGCGTTGAAGATCCGAGAACCTACGAGCAGTACTTC. This codes for CSVEDPRTYEQYF.

The chain recombines TRBV6-5 with TRBJ2-5; 7 nucleotides match TRBD1. From germline, CDR1 is MNHEY and CDR2 SVGAGI. The CDR3 consists of 15 residues. V dropped 0 bases and J dropped 4; count of bases not matched to a gene: 5. The CDR3 here is CASSYSGAGGETQYF. The CDR3 DNA reads as TGTGCCAGCAGTTACTCGGGGGCAGGGGGAGAGACCCAGTACTTC.

This sequence joins TRBV19 and TRBJ2-3, with TRBD2 matching over 14 bases. The length of the CDR3 is 17 residues. Per the germline V gene, CDR1 is LNHDA and CDR2 is SQIVND (reference sequence). V shed 7 bases, J shed 5 bases, and the junction held 11 bases outside the gene matches. The CDR3 DNA sequence: TGTGCCAGTAAGAAAACCGGGACTAGCGGGAGTGAAGATACGCAGTATTTT. Encoded protein: CASKKTGTSGSEDTQYF.

The CDR3 reads CASSQEGRSNQPQHF. DNA of the CDR3: TGCGCCAGCAGCCAAGAGGGGCGTAGCAATCAGCCCCAGCATTTT. The V call is TRBV4-1, the J call TRBJ1-5; maybe TRBD1 (5 bases). Trimming cost V 0 bases and J 0 bases, with 6 bases left between them. The CDR3 consists of 15 residues. Germline assignment: CDR1 MGHRA and CDR2 YSYEKL.

This chain links TRBV28 with TRBJ1-1; 7 bases line up with TRBD1. J was trimmed by 2 bases and V by 6 bases; bases with no gene match: 6. Germline CDR1 and CDR2: MDHEN and SYDVKM. There are 14 residues in the CDR3. The CDR3 DNA sequence: TGTGCCAGCAGGTTTCGGACAGGAAACACTGAAGCTTTCTTT. Protein product: CASRFRTGNTEAFF. Using reference TRBV28 and TRBJ1-1 for the parts outside the CDR3, the full variable domain is DVKVTQSSRYLVKRTGEKVFLECVQDMDHENMFWYRQDPGLGLRLIYFSYDVKMKEKGDIPEGYSVSREKKERFSLILESASTNQTSMYLCASRFRTGNTEAFFGQGTRLTVV.

This clone appeared once. This rearrangement joins TRBV7-2 to TRBJ1-1; weak D call: TRBD1 (5 bases). CDR1 SGHTA and CDR2 FQGNSA come from the germline V gene. V was cut by 5 bases and J by 1 base, with 14 bases left in between. The CDR3 consists of 15 residues. For the CDR3, the DNA is TGTGCCAGCAGCCCCTCGGGGCAGAAGAACACTGAAGCTTTCTTT. It codes for CASSPSGQKNTEAFF.

The chain recombines TRBV5-1 with TRBJ2-7; the D gene could be TRBD1 or TRBD2 (6 bases each). V dropped 1 base and J dropped 3 bases, with 11 bases sitting between them. The CDR3 extends over 14 amino acids. From germline, CDR1 is SGHRS and CDR2 YFSETQ. The CDR3 bases are TGCGCCAGCAGCTTGTACGGAGGGGGCTACGAGCAGTACTTC. Amino acid sequence: CASSLYGGGYEQYF.

This chain links TRBV30 with TRBJ1-2; D is ambiguous. V was trimmed by 0 bases and J by 3 bases, leaving 11 bases between them. In germline, CDR1 is GTSNPN, CDR2 SVGIG (reference sequence). The CDR3 extends over 14 amino acids. CDR3 amino acids: CAWSVPGLDYGYTF. CDR3 nucleotide sequence: TGTGCCTGGAGTGTACCCGGGTTGGACTATGGCTACACCTTC.